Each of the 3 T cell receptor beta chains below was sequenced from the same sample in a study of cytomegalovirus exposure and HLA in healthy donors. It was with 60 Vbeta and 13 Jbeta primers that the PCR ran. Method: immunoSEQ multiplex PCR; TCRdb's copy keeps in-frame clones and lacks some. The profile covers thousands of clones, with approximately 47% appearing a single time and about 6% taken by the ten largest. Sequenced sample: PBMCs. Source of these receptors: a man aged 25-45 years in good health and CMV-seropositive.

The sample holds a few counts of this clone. The CDR3 is CSTETGTGRTDTQYF. CDR3 coding DNA: TGCAGCACAGAAACCGGGACAGGGCGCACAGATACGCAGTATTTT. The rearrangement links TRBV29-1 to TRBJ2-3, with 9 bases fitting TRBD1. The CDR3 consists of 15 residues. After removal of 8 bases from V and 1 base from J, the junction contained 10 bases not matched to a gene. CDR1 is SQVTM and CDR2 is ANQGSEA in the germline V gene.

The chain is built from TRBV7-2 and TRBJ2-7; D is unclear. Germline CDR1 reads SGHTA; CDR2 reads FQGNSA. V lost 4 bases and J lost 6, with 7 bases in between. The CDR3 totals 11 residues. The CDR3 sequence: CASSWAAEQYF. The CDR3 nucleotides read TGTGCCAGCAGCTGGGCTGCCGAGCAGTACTTC.

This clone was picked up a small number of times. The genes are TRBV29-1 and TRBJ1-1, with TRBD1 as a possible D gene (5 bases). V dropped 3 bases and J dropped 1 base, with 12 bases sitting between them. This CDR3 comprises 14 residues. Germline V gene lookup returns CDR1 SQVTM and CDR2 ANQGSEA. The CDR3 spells CSVDIRGGNTEAFF. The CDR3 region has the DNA TGCAGCGTTGATATCCGGGGGGGGAACACTGAAGCTTTCTTT. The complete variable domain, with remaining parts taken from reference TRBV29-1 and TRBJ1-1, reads SAVISQKPSRDICQRGTSLTIQCQVDSQVTMMFWYRQQPGQSLTLIATANQGSEATYESGFVIDKFPISRPNLTFSTLTVSNMSPEDSSIYLCSVDIRGGNTEAFFGQGTRLTVV.